This TCR beta chain stems from a study of blood T cells in healthy people across ages. The study, taken as a whole, reports: Across the age range, TCR beta diversity per million T cells fell in a roughly linear way.

This clonotype was detected a few times. Its target is not known. Trimming stripped 8 bases from V and 3 bases from J, with 20 bases between. The CDR3 sequence is 15 residues long. The germline V gene has CDR1 LNHNV and CDR2 YYDKDF (reference sequence). A J-beta primer mix and a sample-barcoded 5' primer were used in a second PCR of roughly 7 to 12 cycles. MiXCR, run by TCRdb on the 5' RACE reads, gives a single entry per CDR3 protein. Here the sample spans approximately 760,000 distinct CDR3 sequences, roughly 25% being singletons. The same data also contributed to another study, on T cells of mothers and their children. That paper notes: The second PCR's M1S primer added sample barcodes and 2-4 random nucleotides. Compared with unrelated pairs, related mother-child pairs had slightly higher, non-significant overlap.

The sequenced material came from blood. The chain recombines TRBV15 with TRBJ2-7; D gene uncertain. This sequence originates from a boy aged 5-17 years in good health. For the CDR3, the DNA is TGTGCCACCGCTGCCGCGCGCGGCACCAACTACGAGCAGTACTTC. Encoded protein: CATAAARGTNYEQYF.